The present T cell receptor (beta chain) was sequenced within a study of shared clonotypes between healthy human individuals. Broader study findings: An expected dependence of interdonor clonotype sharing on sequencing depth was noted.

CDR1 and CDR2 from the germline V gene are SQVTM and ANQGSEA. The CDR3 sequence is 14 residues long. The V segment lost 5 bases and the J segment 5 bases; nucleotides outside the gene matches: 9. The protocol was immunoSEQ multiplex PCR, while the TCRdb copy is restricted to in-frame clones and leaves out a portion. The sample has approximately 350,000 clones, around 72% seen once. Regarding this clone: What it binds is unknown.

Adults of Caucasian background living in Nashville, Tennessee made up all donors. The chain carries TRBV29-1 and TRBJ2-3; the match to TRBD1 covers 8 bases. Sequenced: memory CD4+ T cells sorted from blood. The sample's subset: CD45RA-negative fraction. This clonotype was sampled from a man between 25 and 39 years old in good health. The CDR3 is CSVRLTGVGDTQYF. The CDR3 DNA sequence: TGCAGCGTTCGGTTGACAGGGGTTGGAGATACGCAGTATTTT.